The 25 T cell receptor beta chains below all came from one sample that was sequenced in a study of blood T cell repertoires in COVID-19. Only in-frame clones appear in the TCRdb table, and some are missing; sequencing was by immunoSEQ multiplex PCR. The table lists about 150,000 clones, about nine tenths of them singletons, with approximately 4.1% in the top ten. The specimen was peripheral blood. The receptor source for this set is an older woman with active or convalescent COVID-19.

This rearrangement joins TRBV5-8 to TRBJ1-2; the match to TRBD1 covers 7 bases. CDR3 length: 13 residues. V shed 4 bases, J shed 9 bases, and the junction held 9 bases outside the gene matches. CDR1 is SGHTS, CDR2 YDEGEE, per germline. The CDR3 DNA follows: TGTGCCAGCAGCACCAGAGACAGGGTGAGCTACACCTTC. Translating gives CASSTRDRVSYTF.

With respect to this clone: This same CDR3 is encoded by further DNA sequences in the sample. CDR3 region: CASSSGTGQETQYF. CDR3 sequence (DNA): TGCGCCAGCAGCTCTGGGACAGGGCAAGAGACCCAGTACTTC. The chain couples TRBV5-1 to TRBJ2-5, with 9 bases aligning to TRBD1. Germline assignment: CDR1 SGHRS and CDR2 YFSETQ. The V segment lost 3 bases and the J segment 2 bases; nucleotides outside the gene matches: 2. The CDR3 runs to 14 residues.

The chain couples TRBV27 to TRBJ2-1, with 10 bases that match TRBD2. With V trimmed by 2 bases and J by 10 bases, 14 bases remained unmatched. The CDR3 covers 17 residues. In germline, CDR1 is MNHEY, CDR2 SMNVEV (reference sequence). Written as DNA, the CDR3 is TGTGCCAGCAGTTTAAAGTCCCTAGCGGGGGAGGCCCGGGAGCAGTTCTTC. It codes for CASSLKSLAGEAREQFF.

The chain recombines TRBV24-1 with TRBJ1-2, with 9 bases aligning to TRBD1. The germline V gene has CDR1 KGHDR and CDR2 SFDVKD. V shed 4 bases and J 6 bases; nucleotides not matched to a gene: 2. The CDR3 sequence is 13 residues long. The CDR3 sequence is CATSEGQGNGYTF. Written as DNA, the CDR3 is TGTGCCACCAGTGAGGGACAGGGCAATGGCTACACCTTC.

The chain combines TRBV2 with TRBJ1-4; D might be TRBD1 (6 bases). V was pared by 5 bases and J by 6 bases, with 16 bases between. The CDR3 runs to 15 residues. Germline lookup yields CDR1 SNHLY and CDR2 FYNNEI. The CDR3 here is CASSLTGSEDEKLFF. CDR3 coding DNA: TGTGCCAGCAGTTTAACAGGGTCCGAAGATGAAAAACTGTTTTTT.

The chain uses TRBV5-1 and TRBJ1-2; TRBD1 agrees at 9 bases. The CDR3 spans 14 residues. From germline, CDR1 is SGHRS and CDR2 YFSETQ. Trimming removed 4 bases from V and 6 bases from J; junction bases left unmatched: 7. Here the CDR3 reads CASSVGQGIDGYTF. The CDR3, as DNA: TGCGCCAGCAGCGTTGGACAGGGGATAGATGGCTACACCTTC.

V gene TRBV5-8 combines with J gene TRBJ2-3; TRBD1 is a possible D gene (6 bases). Looked up from germline, CDR1 is SGHTS and CDR2 is YDEGEE. The V and J ends lost 2 bases and 9 bases respectively, with 16 bases between them. The CDR3 contains 14 residues. The CDR3 protein is CASSLLRTEATQYF. DNA of the CDR3: TGTGCCAGCAGCTTATTAAGGACAGAGGCAACGCAGTATTTT.

The J gene is TRBJ2-5, the V gene TRBV29-1; 9 bases align to TRBD2. The CDR3 loop spans 14 amino acids. V dropped 0 bases and J dropped 5; count of bases not matched to a gene: 4. The germline V gene encodes CDR1 SQVTM and CDR2 ANQGSEA. Written as DNA, the CDR3 is TGCAGCGTTGAAGATCCGCTAGCGGGGGAGACCCAGTACTTC. It codes for CSVEDPLAGETQYF.

This clone was seen ten or more times. The chain carries TRBV4-1 and TRBJ1-6; 8 bases align to TRBD1. J was trimmed by 10 bases and V by 4 bases; bases with no gene match: 12. The CDR3 consists of 16 residues. Germline lookup yields CDR1 MGHRA and CDR2 YSYEKL. The CDR3 protein is CASSLSATGANSPLHF. CDR3 nucleotide sequence: TGCGCCAGCAGCCTTTCCGCGACAGGGGCTAACTCACCCCTCCACTTT.

The chain recombines TRBV7-9 with TRBJ2-1; 9 positions match TRBD2. The J segment lost 6 bases and the V segment lost 3 bases, leaving 3 bases of the junction unmatched. This CDR3 comprises 14 residues. Germline V gene data show CDR1 as SEHNR and CDR2 as FQNEAQ (reference sequence). The CDR3 sequence is CASSLAGGPNEQFF. The DNA of the CDR3 is TGTGCCAGCAGCTTGGCGGGGGGGCCCAATGAGCAGTTCTTC.

The chain has TRBV20-1 and TRBJ2-3, with D uncertain. V dropped 0 bases and J dropped 6 bases, with 4 bases sitting between them. The CDR3 runs 11 residues. Per germline, CDR1 DFQATT and CDR2 SNEGSKA (reference sequence). CDR3 protein: CSARDPDTQYF. Written as DNA, the CDR3 is TGCAGTGCTAGAGATCCGGATACGCAGTATTTT.

This clone was seen only a few times. The V gene is TRBV4-1, the J gene TRBJ2-7; 11 bases line up with TRBD1. Germline V gene sequence: CDR1 MGHRA, CDR2 YSYEKL. V shed 0 bases, J shed 6 bases, and the junction held 7 bases outside the gene matches. The CDR3 covers 16 residues. CDR3 residues: CASSQDMEDRGLEQYF. The CDR3 bases are TGCGCCAGCAGCCAAGATATGGAGGACAGGGGGCTCGAGCAGTACTTC.

The chain employs TRBV6-2 or TRBV6-3 and TRBJ2-1; 7 nucleotides agree with TRBD1. Germline CDR1 and CDR2: MNHEY and SVGEGT. Losses at the gene ends were 6 bases for V and 0 bases for J; bases not matched to a gene: 5. CDR3 length: 15 amino acids. CDR3 residues: CASSLQGRSYNEQFF. CDR3 nucleotides: TGTGCCAGCAGCTTACAGGGGCGCTCCTACAATGAGCAGTTCTTC.

This chain links TRBV27 with TRBJ1-5; 8 bases are shared with TRBD1. Trimming removed 1 base from V and 2 bases from J; junction bases left unmatched: 1. Looked up from germline, CDR1 is MNHEY and CDR2 is SMNVEV (reference sequence). CDR3 length equals 15 residues. CDR3 sequence reads: CASSLWGQGNQPQHF. The CDR3 DNA reads as TGTGCCAGCAGTTTATGGGGACAGGGCAATCAGCCCCAGCATTTT.

CDR3: CASSIAGLHQPQHF. The CDR3 bases are TGTGCCAGTAGTATAGCTGGGCTCCATCAGCCCCAGCATTTT. The chain combines TRBV19 with TRBJ1-5; D not certain. CDR3 length equals 14 residues. Trimming stripped 1 base from V and 5 bases from J, with 9 bases between. Germline V gene sequence: CDR1 LNHDA, CDR2 SQIVND (reference sequence). The whole variable domain, remainder taken from reference TRBV19 and TRBJ1-5, is DGGITQSPKYLFRKEGQNVTLSCEQNLNHDAMYWYRQDPGQGLRLIYYSQIVNDFQKGDIAEGYSVSREKKESFPLTVTSAQKNPTAFYLCASSIAGLHQPQHFGDGTRLSIL.

The chain combines TRBV11-2 with TRBJ2-7; D possibly corresponds to TRBD1 (6 bases). This CDR3 has 15 residues. Germline assignment: CDR1 SGHAT and CDR2 FQNNGV. V was trimmed by 1 base and J by 3 bases, leaving 13 bases between them. CDR3 residues: CASSLAGAIFYEQYF. In DNA form, the CDR3 reads TGTGCCAGCAGCTTAGCAGGGGCGATTTTCTACGAGCAGTACTTC.

V usage is TRBV12-3 or TRBV12-4 and J usage is TRBJ1-1; no firm D call. The CDR3 extends over 12 amino acids. Trimming stripped 2 bases from V and 2 bases from J, with 3 bases between. The CDR3 DNA sequence: TGTGCCAGCAGTTTACATAACACTGAAGCTTTCTTT. Amino acid sequence: CASSLHNTEAFF.

The J gene is TRBJ1-3, the V gene TRBV19; D may be TRBD1 (5 bases). The CDR3 sequence is 14 residues long. V shed 7 bases and J shed 4 bases, with 14 bases lying between them. CDR1 LNHDA and CDR2 SQIVND come from the germline V gene (reference sequence). CDR3 DNA sequence: TGTGCCAGTACCGAACAGGTGAACGGAAACACCATATATTTT. It translates to CASTEQVNGNTIYF.

This clone was counted between two and nine times. The same CDR3 arises from other DNA sequences in this sample as well. The V and J genes are TRBV5-1 and TRBJ2-7; possibly TRBD1 for D (6 bases). V lost 2 bases and J 2 bases, leaving 11 bases between the germline ends. CDR1 is SGHRS, CDR2 YFSETQ, per germline. This CDR3 has 14 residues. CDR3 nucleotide sequence: TGCGCCAGCAGCTTACAGGGACAAACCTACGAGCAGTACTTC. It codes for CASSLQGQTYEQYF.

This clone was counted once. The rearrangement joins TRBV27 to TRBJ1-2; tentative D call: TRBD1 (6 bases). V lost 6 bases and J lost 7, with 15 bases in between. The CDR3 spans 13 residues. The germline V gene encodes CDR1 MNHEY and CDR2 SMNVEV (reference sequence). The chain's CDR3 is CASRLRTATGYTF. In DNA form, the CDR3 reads TGTGCCAGCAGACTTCGGACAGCTACTGGCTACACCTTC.

The J gene is TRBJ2-1, the V gene TRBV7-9; 7 positions match TRBD2. The V gene's germline CDR1 is SEHNR and CDR2 FQNEAQ (reference sequence). V lost 3 bases, J lost 5 bases, and 4 bases stayed unmatched. The CDR3 length is 14 residues. CDR3 protein: CASSLRESNNEQFF. CDR3 DNA sequence: TGTGCCAGCAGCTTGCGGGAGAGCAACAATGAGCAGTTCTTC.

In this sample, this clone turned up once. V usage is TRBV3-1 (or the pseudogene TRBV3-2) and J usage is TRBJ2-1; 12 positions agree with TRBD1. The CDR3 extends over 18 amino acids. V dropped 5 bases and J dropped 0; count of bases not matched to a gene: 8. CDR1 and CDR2 from the germline V gene are LGHDT and YNNKEL (reference sequence). The CDR3 DNA reads TGTGCCAGCAGCAACCCCGGGACAGGGGGCAGCTCCTACAATGAGCAGTTCTTC. Its translation: CASSNPGTGGSSYNEQFF.

V gene TRBV30 combines with J gene TRBJ2-7, with 11 bases lining up with TRBD1. The CDR3 contains 15 residues. CDR1 GTSNPN and CDR2 SVGIG come from the germline V gene (reference sequence). V was pared by 4 bases and J by 0 bases, with 5 bases of the junction left unmatched. CDR3 nucleotides: TGTGCCTGGACGGGACAGGGGGGGCCCTCCTACGAGCAGTACTTC. As protein: CAWTGQGGPSYEQYF.

This clone was counted between two and nine times. The V call is TRBV29-1, the J call TRBJ1-1; maybe TRBD1 (6 bases). The V end was cut by 7 bases, the J end by 0 bases, with 12 bases between. The CDR3 totals 13 residues. Per the germline V gene, CDR1 is SQVTM and CDR2 is ANQGSEA. Here the CDR3 reads CSGGGQMNTEAFF. CDR3 nucleotide sequence: TGCAGCGGGGGGGGACAAATGAACACTGAAGCTTTCTTT.

The chain recombines TRBV10-3 with TRBJ1-2; D unclear. Germline V gene data show CDR1 as ENHRY and CDR2 as SYGVKD. The CDR3 totals 12 residues. V lost 8 bases and J lost 7, with 14 bases in between. The CDR3 loop is CAIHDGEGGYTF. The CDR3 DNA sequence: TGTGCCATCCATGATGGGGAGGGTGGCTACACCTTC.